The clone carrying this T cell receptor beta chain was found once. Its target is not known. The data were taken from a study of cytomegalovirus exposure and HLA in healthy donors. Whole-study findings and limits: Listed as cytomegalovirus-associated were 150 to 200 TCR beta chains.

Generated by immunoSEQ multiplex PCR, the TCRdb table keeps only in-frame clones and is missing some. The sample includes some 140,000 clones, 70% to 90% of them seen just once. Trimming at V came to 6 bases and at J to 8 bases, leaving 9 bases not matched to a gene. CDR3 size: 14 residues. The germline V gene encodes CDR1 SEHNR and CDR2 FQNEAQ (reference sequence). This chain links TRBV7-9 with TRBJ1-5; 8 nucleotides agree with TRBD1. This TCR derives from a human donor in good health. Sequenced sample: PBMCs. CDR3 in amino acids: CASSLTGVKEPQHF. CDR3 DNA: TGTGCCAGCAGTTTGACAGGGGTAAAGGAGCCCCAGCATTTT.